The clone carrying this T cell receptor beta chain was detected only once. The sample is drawn from a study of T cell changes during pregnancy in multiple sclerosis. Germline lookup yields CDR1 GTSNPN and CDR2 SVGIG (reference sequence). J lost 5 bases, V lost 1 base, and 5 bases had no gene match. The CDR3 consists of 15 residues. Sequenced by immunoSEQ multiplex PCR; TCRdb stores in-frame clones only, minus some. This sample has approximately 40,000 clones, with 70% to 90% found just once. The genes are TRBV30 and TRBJ2-1, with TRBD2 identical over 10 bases. Sequenced material: CD4+ T cells from peripheral blood mononuclear cells, taken in the first trimester of pregnancy. The source of this sequence is a female donor with multiple sclerosis, enrolled in a pregnancy study. CDR3 amino acids: CAWSGTSGFHNEQFF. The CDR3 DNA follows: TGTGCCTGGAGTGGGACTAGCGGTTTTCACAATGAGCAGTTCTTC.